This T cell receptor beta chain was obtained from a study of cytomegalovirus exposure and HLA in healthy donors. Looking at the study overall: Of all 370 or so donors who were genotyped, roughly 81% belonged to the Caucasian-associated ancestry cluster.

V shed 1 base, J shed 4 bases, and the junction held 4 bases outside the gene matches. This CDR3 comprises 15 residues. Per germline, CDR1 SGHNT and CDR2 YYREEE (reference sequence). About this clone: The same CDR3 can be traced to other DNA sequences in this sample.

PCR amplification relied on 60 Vbeta primers (plus 13 Jbeta primers). Here immunoSEQ multiplex PCR was the method, and the copy in TCRdb shows in-frame clones only, minus some. Its listing shows tens of thousands of clones. The V call is TRBV5-4, the J call TRBJ2-5; 10 nucleotides line up with TRBD1. The clonotype originates from a woman aged 45 to 65 in good health and CMV-seropositive. What was sequenced was PBMCs. The CDR3 protein is CASSLRQGAGETQYF. The CDR3 DNA reads as TGTGCCAGCAGCTTGAGACAGGGGGCCGGAGAGACCCAGTACTTC.